Described below is a single T cell receptor beta chain sequence and its context. The data derive from a study of cytomegalovirus exposure and HLA in healthy donors. The CDR3 runs 14 residues. The V gene end was trimmed by 5 bases and the J gene end by 6 bases; junction bases not matched to a gene: 10. Germline values: CDR1 LNHDA, CDR2 SQIVND (reference sequence). Primers: 60 Vbeta forward and 13 Jbeta reverse. Assay: immunoSEQ multiplex PCR; the TCRdb copy retains only in-frame clones and omits some. Among 150,000 to 200,000 clones listed, around three quarters were seen once. V and J are TRBV19 and TRBJ2-7; 7 nucleotides line up with TRBD2. Sequencing used PBMCs. The TCR comes from a woman in her 30s in good health and CMV-seronegative. The CDR3 protein is CASSDWAGELEQYF. CDR3 in DNA: TGTGCCAGTAGTGACTGGGCGGGGGAACTCGAGCAGTACTTC.